This T cell receptor beta chain was captured in a study of T cells after yellow fever vaccination. Study-level points and caveats: Primary-vaccination clones mostly resurfaced post-booster (nearly 97% CD4, roughly 90% CD8).

J gave up 9 bases and V 6 bases, and 22 bases lay outside the gene matches. Per the germline V gene, CDR1 is SQVTM and CDR2 is ANQGSEA. The CDR3 covers 17 residues. The 5'RACE template-switching step produced TCR cDNA and added a universal primer site and UMIs. MiXCR, applied by TCRdb to the 5' RACE reads, yields one record per CDR3 protein. Of about 300,000 distinct CDR3 sequences detected, 8.5% to 10% appear once; the ten largest clones hold 3% to 4%. This clonotype was found many times. Its cognate antigen is unknown. The starting material was CD4+ T cells sorted from PBMCs, obtained 5 days after the yellow fever booster vaccination. This sequence originates from a young man who received the YFV17D yellow fever vaccine. The chain links TRBV29-1 to TRBJ2-1; 8 nucleotides line up with TRBD1. This chain's CDR3 is CSVTNPDRVILEGEQFF. For the CDR3, the DNA is TGCAGCGTCACTAACCCGGACAGGGTGATCCTGGAGGGTGAGCAGTTCTTC.